The clone carrying this TCR beta chain came up a few times. Its specificity is not known. The data were obtained in a study of regulatory T cells in long-lasting Graves disease. General study points: Relative to newly diagnosed Graves' patients, persistent ones had lower TCR diversity. There was favoring of TRBV28, TRBJ1-2 and TRBJ2-5 in persistent disease. Patients with persistent disease shared 2,500 or so public clonotypes, outpacing the 900 to 1,000 shared by new patients.

Time point described: persistent/refractory GD, antithyroid drugs over 5 years with positive TRAb. From RNA extracted from PBMCs, the TCR library was made. J lost 3 bases, V lost 8 bases, and 9 bases had no gene match. The CDR3 runs to 14 residues. Germline-derived CDR1 and CDR2 are MNHGY and SVAAGI. Arm-PCR of CDR3 regions and iRepertoire HTBI primers were the basis on which TCR beta libraries were built. Using its own MiXCR run on the multiplex PCR reads, TCRdb lists one record per CDR3 protein. The data contain some 300,000 distinct CDR3 sequences, 20% to 25% of them singletons. Sequenced here: peripheral blood mononuclear cells (PBMCs), sampled when the disease was refractory, from a patient treated with antithyroid drugs. The chain combines TRBV6-9 with TRBJ1-2; the match to TRBD1 covers 7 bases. The receptor's source is a female donor with Graves disease. Here the CDR3 reads CASGFDRVDYGYTF. The DNA for the CDR3 is TGTGCCAGCGGTTTCGACAGGGTGGACTATGGCTACACCTTC.